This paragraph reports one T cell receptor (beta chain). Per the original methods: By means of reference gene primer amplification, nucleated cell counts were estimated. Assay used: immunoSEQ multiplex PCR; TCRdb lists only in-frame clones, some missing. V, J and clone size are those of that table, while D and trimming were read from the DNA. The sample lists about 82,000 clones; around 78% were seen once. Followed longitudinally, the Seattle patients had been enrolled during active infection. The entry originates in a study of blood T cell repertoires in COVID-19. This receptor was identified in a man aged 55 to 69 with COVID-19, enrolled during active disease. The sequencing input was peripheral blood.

The CDR3 DNA is TGTGCCAGCAGCGGGGGACCGTGGGAGCAGTACTTC. Translating gives CASSGGPWEQYF. The V call is TRBV27, the J call TRBJ2-7, with TRBD2 as a possible D gene (6 bases). The CDR3 has 12 residues. With 6 bases removed from V and 7 bases from J, the gap between germline ends came to 13 bases. The V gene's germline CDR1 is MNHEY and CDR2 SMNVEV (reference sequence).